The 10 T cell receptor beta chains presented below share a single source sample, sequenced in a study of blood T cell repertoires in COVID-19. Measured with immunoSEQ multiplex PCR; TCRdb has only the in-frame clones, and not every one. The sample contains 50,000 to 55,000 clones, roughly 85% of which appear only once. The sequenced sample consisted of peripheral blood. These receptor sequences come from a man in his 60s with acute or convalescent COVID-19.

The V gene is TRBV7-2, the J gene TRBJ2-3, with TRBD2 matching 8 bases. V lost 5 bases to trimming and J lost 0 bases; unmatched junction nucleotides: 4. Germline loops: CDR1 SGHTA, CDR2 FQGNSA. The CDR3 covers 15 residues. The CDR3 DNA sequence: TGTGCCAGCAGCCCCGGGGGGGGGAGCACAGATACGCAGTATTTT. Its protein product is CASSPGGGSTDTQYF. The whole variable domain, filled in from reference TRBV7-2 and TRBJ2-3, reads GAGVSQSPSNKVTEKGKDVELRCDPISGHTALYWYRQSLGQGLEFLIYFQGNSAPDKSGLPSDRFSAERTGGSVSTLTIQRTQQEDSAVYLCASSPGGGSTDTQYFGPGTRLTVL.

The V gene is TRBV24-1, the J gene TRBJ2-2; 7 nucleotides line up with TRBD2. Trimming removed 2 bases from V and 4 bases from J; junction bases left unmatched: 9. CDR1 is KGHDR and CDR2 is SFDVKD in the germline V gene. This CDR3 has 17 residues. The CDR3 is CATSDSTSDRGTGELFF. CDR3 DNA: TGTGCCACCAGTGATTCCACTAGCGATCGAGGCACCGGGGAGCTGTTTTTT.

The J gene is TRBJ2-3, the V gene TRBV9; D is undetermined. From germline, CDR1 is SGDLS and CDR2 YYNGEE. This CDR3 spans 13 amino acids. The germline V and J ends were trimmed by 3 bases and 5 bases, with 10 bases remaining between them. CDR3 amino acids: CASSASPGDTQYF. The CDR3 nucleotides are TGTGCCAGCAGCGCAAGCCCGGGAGATACGCAGTATTTT.

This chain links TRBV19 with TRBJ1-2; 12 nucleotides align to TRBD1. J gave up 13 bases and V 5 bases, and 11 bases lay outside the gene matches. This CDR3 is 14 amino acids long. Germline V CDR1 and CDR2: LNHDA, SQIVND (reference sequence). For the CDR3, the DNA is TGTGCCAGTAGTTTCTACCCGGGACAGGGGGCCGGCACCTTC. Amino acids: CASSFYPGQGAGTF.

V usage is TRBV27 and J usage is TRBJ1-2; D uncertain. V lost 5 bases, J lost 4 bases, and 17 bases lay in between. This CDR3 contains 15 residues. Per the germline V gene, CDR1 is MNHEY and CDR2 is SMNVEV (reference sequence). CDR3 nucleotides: TGTGCCAGCAGTCCCAAGAAGCAGGCAGGCTATGGCTACACCTTC. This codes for CASSPKKQAGYGYTF.

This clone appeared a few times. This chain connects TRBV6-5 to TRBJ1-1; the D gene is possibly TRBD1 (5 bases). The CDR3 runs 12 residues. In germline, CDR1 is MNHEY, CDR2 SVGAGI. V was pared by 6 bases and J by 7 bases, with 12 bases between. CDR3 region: CASRETAIEAFF. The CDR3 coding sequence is TGTGCCAGCAGGGAGACAGCAATTGAAGCTTTCTTT.

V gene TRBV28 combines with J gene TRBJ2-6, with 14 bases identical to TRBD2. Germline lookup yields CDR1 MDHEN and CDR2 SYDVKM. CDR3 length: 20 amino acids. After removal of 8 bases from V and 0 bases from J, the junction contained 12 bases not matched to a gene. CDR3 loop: CASRWTEGLAGVSGANVLTF. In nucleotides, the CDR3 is TGTGCCAGCCGATGGACAGAGGGACTAGCGGGAGTCTCTGGGGCCAACGTCCTGACTTTC.

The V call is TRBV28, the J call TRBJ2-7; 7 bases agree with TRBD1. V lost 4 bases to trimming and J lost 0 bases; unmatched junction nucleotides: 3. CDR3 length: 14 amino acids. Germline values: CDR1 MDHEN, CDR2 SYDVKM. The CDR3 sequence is CASSSGTASYEQYF. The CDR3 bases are TGTGCCAGCAGTTCCGGGACAGCCTCCTACGAGCAGTACTTC.

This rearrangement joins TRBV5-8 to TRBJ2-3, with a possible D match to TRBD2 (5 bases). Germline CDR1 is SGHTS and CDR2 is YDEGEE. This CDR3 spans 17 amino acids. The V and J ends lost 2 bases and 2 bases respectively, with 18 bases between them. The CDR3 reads CASSLLMGLTNTDTQYF. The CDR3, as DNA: TGTGCCAGCAGCTTACTGATGGGCCTGACTAACACAGATACGCAGTATTTT.

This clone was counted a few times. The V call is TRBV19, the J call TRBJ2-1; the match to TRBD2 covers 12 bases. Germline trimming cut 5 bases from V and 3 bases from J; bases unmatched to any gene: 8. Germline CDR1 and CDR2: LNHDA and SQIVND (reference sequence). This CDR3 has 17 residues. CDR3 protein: CASSVQPGLAGYNEQFF. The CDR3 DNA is TGTGCCAGTAGTGTGCAACCGGGACTAGCGGGCTACAATGAGCAGTTCTTC.